This T cell receptor (beta chain) was captured by sequencing in a study of identical twins. Study results and caveats: With monozygotic twins, out-of-frame TCR alpha sharing exceeded what models estimated.

The CDR3 consists of 12 residues. V was trimmed by 1 base and J by 6 bases, leaving 6 bases between them. Looked up from germline, CDR1 is DFQATT and CDR2 is SNEGSKA (reference sequence). This clonotype was recorded a few times. Its antigen is still unknown. cDNA carried unique molecular identifiers, and a universal primer site was added by template switching. TCRdb analysed the 5' RACE reads with MiXCR anew, one entry per CDR3 protein. The table shows approximately 1.8 million distinct CDR3 sequences, with around 29% occurring only once. The sample consisted of cord blood. This rearrangement joins TRBV20-1 to TRBJ2-2, with D tentatively TRBD1 (5 bases). This TCR was recovered from a newborn girl in good health. CDR3 sequence: CSARGGSGELFF. In nucleotides, the CDR3 is TGCAGTGCTAGAGGGGGCTCCGGGGAGCTGTTTTTT.